A single sample gave rise to the 17 T cell receptor beta chains below, sequenced in a study of technical replicates of blood from several donors. Generated by immunoSEQ multiplex PCR, the TCRdb table keeps only in-frame clones and is missing some. Among 85,000 to 100,000 clones listed, roughly 96% were seen once. Sequenced input: T cells isolated from PBMCs. The source of these receptors is a human donor in good health.

In DNA, the CDR3 is TGCGCCAGCAGCTTGGGAAACTTAGGCACAGATACGCAGTATTTT. Its protein is CASSLGNLGTDTQYF. The J gene is TRBJ2-3, the V gene TRBV5-1, with unresolved D. Trimming stripped 0 bases from V and 1 base from J, with 9 bases between. The CDR3 spans 15 residues. Germline assignment: CDR1 SGHRS and CDR2 YFSETQ.

The gene calls are TRBV10-3 and TRBJ2-7; the match to TRBD1 covers 8 bases. This CDR3 is 15 amino acids long. J was trimmed by 4 bases and V by 2 bases; bases with no gene match: 7. The V gene's germline CDR1 is ENHRY and CDR2 SYGVKD. This CDR3 is CAISEGGQVKYEQYF. The CDR3 coding sequence is TGTGCCATCAGTGAGGGGGGACAGGTTAAATACGAGCAGTACTTC.

The chain combines TRBV28 with TRBJ2-5; unclear D gene. V gave up 5 bases and J gave up 3 bases, with 4 bases separating them. Germline V gives CDR1 MDHEN, CDR2 SYDVKM. The CDR3 has 11 residues. In DNA, the CDR3 is TGTGCCAGCAGTGAGAAAGAGACCCAGTACTTC. It yields the protein CASSEKETQYF.

V usage is TRBV9 and J usage is TRBJ2-3; maybe TRBD2 (6 bases). Per the germline V gene, CDR1 is SGDLS and CDR2 is YYNGEE. The CDR3 consists of 15 residues. The ends were cut back, 0 bases at V and 0 bases at J, with 8 bases in the middle. CDR3 sequence reads: CASSVASGSTDTQYF. CDR3 DNA sequence: TGTGCCAGCAGCGTAGCGAGCGGGAGCACAGATACGCAGTATTTT.

CDR3 residues: CASSPSTSEYYNEQFF. CDR3 nucleotide sequence: TGCGCCAGCAGCCCATCGACTAGCGAGTACTACAATGAGCAGTTCTTC. The chain recombines TRBV5-1 with TRBJ2-1; the match to TRBD2 covers 8 bases. V shed 4 bases and J 3 bases; nucleotides not matched to a gene: 9. Per the germline V gene, CDR1 is SGHRS and CDR2 is YFSETQ. The CDR3 runs to 16 residues.

This rearrangement joins TRBV18 to TRBJ1-2; TRBD1 matches 7 bases. The CDR3 is made up of 13 amino acids. Per the germline V gene, CDR1 is KGHSH and CDR2 is LQKENI. The V segment lost 3 bases and the J segment 5 bases; nucleotides outside the gene matches: 3. The CDR3 sequence is CASSPTGSYGYTF. As DNA, the CDR3 is TGTGCCAGCTCACCGACAGGGTCGTATGGCTACACCTTC.

The V call is TRBV19, the J call TRBJ2-1; 7 nucleotides line up with TRBD1. The CDR3 spans 19 residues. Germline assignment: CDR1 LNHDA and CDR2 SQIVND (reference sequence). Trimming removed 4 bases from V and 5 bases from J; junction bases left unmatched: 20. The CDR3 protein is CASSTLGGRVGQWDNEQFF. The DNA for the CDR3 is TGTGCCAGTAGTACACTAGGGGGCCGCGTCGGCCAATGGGACAATGAGCAGTTCTTC.

The rearrangement joins TRBV7-6 to TRBJ2-5; no definite D call. Per the germline V gene, CDR1 is SGHVS and CDR2 is FNYEAQ. V was cut by 3 bases and J by 0 bases, with 2 bases left in between. The CDR3 contains 12 residues. CDR3 in amino acids: CASSFYQETQYF. The CDR3 coding sequence is TGTGCCAGCAGCTTCTACCAAGAGACCCAGTACTTC.

The chain links TRBV28 to TRBJ2-2; TRBD2 matches 15 bases. The J segment lost 3 bases and the V segment lost 7 bases, leaving 12 bases of the junction unmatched. The CDR3 sequence is 19 residues long. CDR1 MDHEN and CDR2 SYDVKM come from the germline V gene. The CDR3 DNA reads as TGTGCCAGCACCTTCCTAGGACTAGCGGGAGGGCCACACACCGGGGAGCTGTTTTTT. Translation: CASTFLGLAGGPHTGELFF.

V usage is TRBV19 and J usage is TRBJ2-1, with 7 nucleotides matching TRBD2. The CDR3 loop spans 15 amino acids. Looked up from germline, CDR1 is LNHDA and CDR2 is SQIVND (reference sequence). V lost 4 bases to trimming and J lost 0 bases; unmatched junction nucleotides: 3. The CDR3 nucleotides are TGTGCCAGTAGTAAGACTAGCAGCTCCTACAATGAGCAGTTCTTC. Translating it yields CASSKTSSSYNEQFF.

This sequence joins TRBV25-1 and TRBJ2-5; 11 bases are shared with TRBD2. V trimming: 4 bases; J trimming: 1 base; junction bases outside the gene matches: 2. Germline assignment: CDR1 MGHDK and CDR2 SYGVNS. The CDR3 spans 15 residues. CDR3 sequence (DNA): TGTGCCAGCAGTGCGACTAGCGGGGTCCAAGAGACCCAGTACTTC. Amino acid sequence: CASSATSGVQETQYF.

The rearrangement uses TRBV6-6 and TRBJ2-1, with 8 bases that match TRBD1. In germline, CDR1 is MNHNY, CDR2 SVGAGI (reference sequence). The CDR3 totals 12 residues. V shed 7 bases, J shed 14 bases, and the junction held 10 bases outside the gene matches. The CDR3 DNA reads TGTGCCAGCACAGGGCAGGGGGCTAAAAAGTTCTTC. The encoded protein is CASTGQGAKKFF.

This chain uses TRBV6-6 with TRBJ1-2; 8 nucleotides match TRBD1. The CDR3 has 15 amino acids. V shed 6 bases and J 7 bases; nucleotides not matched to a gene: 13. Germline V gene data show CDR1 as MNHNY and CDR2 as SVGAGI (reference sequence). CDR3 in amino acids: CASSLASQGAGGYTF. The CDR3 DNA reads as TGTGCCAGCAGCCTCGCAAGTCAGGGGGCTGGTGGCTACACCTTC.

This clone showed up just once. This rearrangement joins TRBV5-1 to TRBJ2-7; D call uncertain. CDR1 and CDR2 from the germline V gene are SGHRS and YFSETQ. V lost 4 bases to trimming and J lost 3 bases, with 17 bases between them. The CDR3 has 15 amino acids. CDR3 loop: CASSHWAGNDYEQYF. The CDR3 region has the DNA TGCGCCAGCAGCCACTGGGCAGGTAACGACTACGAGCAGTACTTC.

The genes are TRBV5-6 and TRBJ1-1; TRBD1 is a possible D gene (6 bases). The V gene's germline CDR1 is SGHDT and CDR2 YYEEEE. V was pared by 2 bases and J by 6 bases, with 14 bases between. The CDR3 is 14 amino acids. The CDR3 region is CASSFSGQGPEAFF. The CDR3 nucleotides are TGTGCCAGCAGCTTTTCCGGCCAGGGGCCTGAAGCTTTCTTT.

CDR3 loop: CASSLGLAQSPTDTQYF. CDR3 DNA sequence: TGTGCCAGCAGCTTGGGACTAGCGCAGTCACCCACAGATACGCAGTATTTT. This chain joins TRBV11-2 and TRBJ2-3; TRBD2 agrees at 10 bases. The CDR3 length is 17 residues. Unmatched junction bases numbered 8, after V lost 3 bases and J lost 2 bases. CDR1 and CDR2 from the germline V gene are SGHAT and FQNNGV.

The chain has TRBV19 and TRBJ2-2; tentatively, D is TRBD2 (5 bases). The CDR3 length is 12 residues. In germline, CDR1 is LNHDA, CDR2 SQIVND (reference sequence). V lost 7 bases and J 6 bases, leaving 9 bases between the germline ends. In DNA form, the CDR3 reads TGTGCCAGTACCCACGGGGCCGGGGAGCTGTTTTTT. It is translated as CASTHGAGELFF.